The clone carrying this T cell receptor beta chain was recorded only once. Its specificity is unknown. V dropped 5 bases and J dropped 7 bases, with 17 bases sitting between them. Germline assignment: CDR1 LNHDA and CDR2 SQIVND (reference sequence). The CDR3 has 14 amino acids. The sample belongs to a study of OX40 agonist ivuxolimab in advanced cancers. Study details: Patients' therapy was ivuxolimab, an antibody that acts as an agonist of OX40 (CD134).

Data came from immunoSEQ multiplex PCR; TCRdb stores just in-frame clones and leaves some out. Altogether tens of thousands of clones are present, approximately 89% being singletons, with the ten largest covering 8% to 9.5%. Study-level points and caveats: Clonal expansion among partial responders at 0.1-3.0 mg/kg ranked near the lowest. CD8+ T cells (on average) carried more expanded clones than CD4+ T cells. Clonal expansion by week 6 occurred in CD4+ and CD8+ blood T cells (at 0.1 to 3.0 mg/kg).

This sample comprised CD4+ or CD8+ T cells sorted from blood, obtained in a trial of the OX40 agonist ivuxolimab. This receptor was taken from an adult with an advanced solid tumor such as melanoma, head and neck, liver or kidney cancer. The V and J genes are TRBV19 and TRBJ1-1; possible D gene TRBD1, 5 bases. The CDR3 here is CASSEQGRAFEAFF. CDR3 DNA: TGTGCCAGTAGTGAGCAGGGCAGGGCCTTTGAAGCTTTCTTT.